One TCR beta chain is described in this entry. Its antigen remains unidentified. The data were obtained in a study of T-cell reconstitution after alpha-beta-depleted transplantation in children. Study-wide results and caveats: Elevated TCRbeta diversity at day 60 was traced, in some patients, to surviving recipient T cells and thymic progenitors. Newly generated T cells supplied most T-cell counts and diversity one year post-transplant. Expanded graft clones, several hundred of them, were reportedly the source of alpha-beta T cells about two months after transplant.

CDR1 is DFQATT, CDR2 SNEGSKA, per germline (reference sequence). J was trimmed by 7 bases and V by 2 bases; bases with no gene match: 2. The CDR3 covers 12 residues. Unique molecular identifiers were used to barcode this TCRbeta library. Each CDR3 protein is one row after TCRdb ran MiXCR on the PCR reads. The sample lists about 870,000 distinct CDR3 sequences, roughly 15% seen once, with just under 5% in the top ten. J is TRBJ2-1 and V is TRBV20-1; 7 bases line up with TRBD2. The sample consisted of PBMCs, mostly from graft donor cells, taken 360 days after TCRalphabeta/CD19-depleted stem cell transplant. This clonotype was obtained from a male patient younger than 18 who had a stem cell transplant for acute lymphoblastic leukemia, so the T cells may come from the graft donor. CDR3: CSARWGGNEQFF. The CDR3 DNA reads as TGCAGTGCTAGATGGGGGGGGAATGAGCAGTTCTTC.